This T cell receptor beta chain comes out of a study of cytomegalovirus exposure and HLA in healthy donors. With 60 Vbeta and 13 Jbeta primers, the PCR was carried out. Data came from immunoSEQ multiplex PCR; TCRdb stores just in-frame clones and leaves some out. The table lists around 160,000 clones, around 80% of them singletons. On this clone: Antigen specificity is unknown. Other DNA sequences within the sample encode an identical CDR3.

Overall study results and limits: An analysis done earlier found most TCR beta V segments productive about 87% or about 30% of the time.

The sequence was collected from a human donor in good health. The specimen sequenced was PBMCs.

The CDR3 DNA reads TGTGCCAGCAGCTTAGGCCAGGGGGGGCAGTACTTC. Amino acids: CASSLGQGGQYF. The chain employs TRBV7-9 and TRBJ2-7; perhaps TRBD1 as D (7 bases). The V gene's germline CDR1 is SEHNR and CDR2 FQNEAQ (reference sequence). The length of the CDR3 is 12 residues. The V gene lost 1 base and the J gene lost 9 bases, with 10 bases spanning the gap. The full variable domain, with the rest looked up from reference TRBV7-9 and TRBJ2-7, is DTGVSQNPRHKITKRGQNVTFRCDPISEHNRLYWYRQTLGQGPEFLTYFQNEAQLEKSRLLSDRFSAERPKGSFSTLEIQRTEQGDSAMYLCASSLGQGGQYFGPGTRLTVT.